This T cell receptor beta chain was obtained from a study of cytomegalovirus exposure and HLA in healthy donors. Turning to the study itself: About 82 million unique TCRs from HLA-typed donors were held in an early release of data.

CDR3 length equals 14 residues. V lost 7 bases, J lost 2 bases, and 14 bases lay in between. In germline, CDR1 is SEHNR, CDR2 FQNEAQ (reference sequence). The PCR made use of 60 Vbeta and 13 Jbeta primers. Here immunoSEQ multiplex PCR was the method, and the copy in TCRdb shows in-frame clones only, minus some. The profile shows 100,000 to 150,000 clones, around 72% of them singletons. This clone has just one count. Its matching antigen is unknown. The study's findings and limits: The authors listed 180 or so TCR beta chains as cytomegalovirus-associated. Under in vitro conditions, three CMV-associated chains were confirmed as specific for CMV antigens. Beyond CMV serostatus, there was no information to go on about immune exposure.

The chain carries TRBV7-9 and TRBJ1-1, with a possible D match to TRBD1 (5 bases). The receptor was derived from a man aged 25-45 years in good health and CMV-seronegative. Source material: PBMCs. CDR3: CASIWAGLNTEAFF. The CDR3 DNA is TGTGCCAGCATCTGGGCAGGGCTCAACACTGAAGCTTTCTTT.